This T cell receptor (beta chain) originates from a study of shared clonotypes between healthy human individuals. Study-level findings and limits: Clonotype sharing among donors likely depends on sequencing depth.

Note on this clone: Its antigen is not identified.

Germline V gene sequence: CDR1 MNHEY, CDR2 SVGAGI. With 7 bases clipped from V and 1 base from J, the junction kept 6 bases outside the gene matches. The CDR3 covers 15 residues. The repertoire was sequenced with immunoSEQ multiplex PCR; TCRdb's copy has only in-frame clones and lacks some. The sample lists a few million clones; approximately 94% were seen once. This chain connects TRBV6-5 to TRBJ1-1; 10 bases fit TRBD1. This clonotype was obtained from a man younger than 35 in good health. Source material: naive CD4+ T cells sorted from blood. Subset defined: CD45RA+ positively selected. The DNA of the CDR3 is TGTGCCAGCAAGGATAGACAGGGGGCGAACACTGAAGCTTTCTTT. Amino acid sequence: CASKDRQGANTEAFF.